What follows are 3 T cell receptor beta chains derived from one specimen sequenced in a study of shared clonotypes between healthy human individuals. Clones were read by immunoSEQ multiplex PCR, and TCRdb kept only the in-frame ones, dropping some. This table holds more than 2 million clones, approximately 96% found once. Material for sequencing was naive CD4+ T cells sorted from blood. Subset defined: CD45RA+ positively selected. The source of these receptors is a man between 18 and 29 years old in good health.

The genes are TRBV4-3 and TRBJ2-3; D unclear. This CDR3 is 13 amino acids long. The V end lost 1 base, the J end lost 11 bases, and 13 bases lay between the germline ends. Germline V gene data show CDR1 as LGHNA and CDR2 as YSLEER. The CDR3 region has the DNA TGCGCCAGCAGCCAAGCGTTATCAGAGCGGCAGTATTTT. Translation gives CASSQALSERQYF.

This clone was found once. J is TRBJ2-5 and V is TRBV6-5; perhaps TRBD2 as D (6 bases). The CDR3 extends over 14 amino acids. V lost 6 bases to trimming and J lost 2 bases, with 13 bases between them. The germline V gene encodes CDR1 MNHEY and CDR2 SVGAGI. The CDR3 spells CASSRSGLQETQYF. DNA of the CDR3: TGTGCCAGCAGCAGGAGCGGGTTACAAGAGACCCAGTACTTC.

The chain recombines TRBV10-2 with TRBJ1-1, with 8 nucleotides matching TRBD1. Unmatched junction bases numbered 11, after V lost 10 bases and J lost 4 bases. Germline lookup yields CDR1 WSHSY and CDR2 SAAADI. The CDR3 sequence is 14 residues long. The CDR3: CATSLGQGATEAFF. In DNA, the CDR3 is TGCGCCACCTCACTCGGGCAGGGGGCCACTGAAGCTTTCTTT.